This TCR beta chain was recovered during a study of graft-versus-host responses after intestinal transplantation. For the study at large: The study gave all recipients anti-thymocyte globulin induction, then tacrolimus and steroids for 2 to 3 years. Overall study findings and caveats: The presence of high graft-versus-host to host-versus-graft clonal ratios in allografts characterized patients with graft-donor T cell macrochimerism.

The ends were cut back, 4 bases at V and 0 bases at J, with 1 base in the middle. Germline V gene lookup returns CDR1 DFQATT and CDR2 SNEGSKA (reference sequence). This CDR3 has 11 amino acids. For this clone: Antigen: not known.

Method: immunoSEQ multiplex PCR; TCRdb's copy keeps in-frame clones and lacks some. The table shows 80,000 to 90,000 clones, with more than 90% occurring only once. This specimen was unstimulated CD4+ T cells sorted from spleen or lymph node cells, taken before intestinal transplant. The sequence derives from a human donor who received an intestinal transplant. The chain recombines TRBV20-1 with TRBJ1-5, with unresolved D. CDR3 protein: CSATSNQPQHF. CDR3 bases: TGCAGTGCTACTAGCAATCAGCCCCAGCATTTT.